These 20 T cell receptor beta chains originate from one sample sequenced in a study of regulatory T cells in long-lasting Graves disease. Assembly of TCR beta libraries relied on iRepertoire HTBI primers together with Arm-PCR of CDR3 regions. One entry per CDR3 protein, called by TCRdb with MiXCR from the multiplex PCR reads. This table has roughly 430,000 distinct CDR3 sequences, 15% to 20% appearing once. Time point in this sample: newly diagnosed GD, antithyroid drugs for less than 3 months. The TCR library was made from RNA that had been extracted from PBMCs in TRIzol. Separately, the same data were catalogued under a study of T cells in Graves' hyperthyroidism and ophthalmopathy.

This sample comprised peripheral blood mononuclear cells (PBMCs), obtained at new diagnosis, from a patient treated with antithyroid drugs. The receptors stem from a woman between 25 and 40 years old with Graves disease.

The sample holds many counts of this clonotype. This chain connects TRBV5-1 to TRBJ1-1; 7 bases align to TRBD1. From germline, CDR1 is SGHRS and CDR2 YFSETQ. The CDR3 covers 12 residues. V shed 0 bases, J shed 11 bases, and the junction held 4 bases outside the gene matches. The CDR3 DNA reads TGCGCCAGCAGCTTGGGACAGGGAGCGGCTTTCTTT. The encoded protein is CASSLGQGAAFF.

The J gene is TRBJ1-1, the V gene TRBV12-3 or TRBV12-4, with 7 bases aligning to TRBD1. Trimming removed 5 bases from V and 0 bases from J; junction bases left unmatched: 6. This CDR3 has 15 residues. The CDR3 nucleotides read TGTGCCAGCAGTCCAGGGGACAGCCTGAACACTGAAGCTTTCTTT. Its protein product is CASSPGDSLNTEAFF.

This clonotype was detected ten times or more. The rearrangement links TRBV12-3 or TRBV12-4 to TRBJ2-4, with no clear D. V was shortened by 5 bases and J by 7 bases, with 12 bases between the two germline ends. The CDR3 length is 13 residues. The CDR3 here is CASSQPSRNIQYF. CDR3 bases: TGTGCCAGCAGTCAGCCCTCCAGGAACATTCAGTACTTC.

CDR3 loop: CASRTIRGQVNTGELFF. The CDR3 DNA reads as TGTGCCAGCAGGACAATTAGAGGACAGGTGAACACCGGGGAGCTGTTTTTT. The chain couples TRBV7-9 to TRBJ2-2, with 7 bases lining up with TRBD1. Losses at the gene ends were 6 bases for V and 1 base for J; bases not matched to a gene: 11. Germline V gene data show CDR1 as SEHNR and CDR2 as FQNEAQ (reference sequence). The CDR3 runs to 17 residues.

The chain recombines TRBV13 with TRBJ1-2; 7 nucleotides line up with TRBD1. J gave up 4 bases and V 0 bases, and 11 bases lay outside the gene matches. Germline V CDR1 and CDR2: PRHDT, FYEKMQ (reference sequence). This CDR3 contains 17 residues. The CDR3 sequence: CASSLGLNWRTGYGYTF. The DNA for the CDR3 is TGTGCCAGCAGCTTAGGCCTAAATTGGCGGACAGGCTATGGCTACACCTTC.

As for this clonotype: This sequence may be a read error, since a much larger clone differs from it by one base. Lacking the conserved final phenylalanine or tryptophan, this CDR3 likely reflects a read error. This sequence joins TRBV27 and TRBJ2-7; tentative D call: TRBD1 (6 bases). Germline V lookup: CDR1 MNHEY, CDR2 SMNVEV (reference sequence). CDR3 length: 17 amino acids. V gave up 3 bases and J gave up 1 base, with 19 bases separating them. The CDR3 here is CASSFPDRSYHSYEQYL. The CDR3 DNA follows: TGTGCCAGCAGTTTTCCGGACAGATCCTATCATTCCTACGAGCAGTACCTC.

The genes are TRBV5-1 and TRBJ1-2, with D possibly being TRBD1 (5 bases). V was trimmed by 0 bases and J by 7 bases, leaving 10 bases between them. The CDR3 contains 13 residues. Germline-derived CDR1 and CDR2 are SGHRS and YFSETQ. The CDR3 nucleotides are TGCGCCAGCAGCTTGGAAGGGGAAAGTGGCTACACCTTC. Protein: CASSLEGESGYTF.

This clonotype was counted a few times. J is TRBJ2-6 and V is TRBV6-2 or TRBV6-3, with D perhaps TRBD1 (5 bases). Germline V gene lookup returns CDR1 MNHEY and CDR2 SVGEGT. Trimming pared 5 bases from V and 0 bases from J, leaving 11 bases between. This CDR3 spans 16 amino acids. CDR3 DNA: TGTGCCAGCAGTGCCGATCAGGGCTCTGGGGCCAACGTCCTGACTTTC. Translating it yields CASSADQGSGANVLTF.

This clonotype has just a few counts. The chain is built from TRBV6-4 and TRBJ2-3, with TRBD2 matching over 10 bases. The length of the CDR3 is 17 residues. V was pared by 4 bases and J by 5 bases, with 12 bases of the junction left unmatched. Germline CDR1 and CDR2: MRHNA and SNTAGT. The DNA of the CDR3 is TGTGCCAGCAGTGCCTCCTTCACTAGCGGGACGAGAGATACGCAGTATTTT. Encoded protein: CASSASFTSGTRDTQYF.

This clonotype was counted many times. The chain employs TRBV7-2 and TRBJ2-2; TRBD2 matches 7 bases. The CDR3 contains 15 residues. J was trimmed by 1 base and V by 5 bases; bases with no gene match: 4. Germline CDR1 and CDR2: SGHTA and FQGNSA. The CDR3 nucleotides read TGTGCCAGCAGCGTATCTAGCGGGAACACCGGGGAGCTGTTTTTT. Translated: CASSVSSGNTGELFF. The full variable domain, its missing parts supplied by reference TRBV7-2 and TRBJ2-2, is GAGVSQSPSNKVTEKGKDVELRCDPISGHTALYWYRQSLGQGLEFLIYFQGNSAPDKSGLPSDRFSAERTGGSVSTLTIQRTQQEDSAVYLCASSVSSGNTGELFFGEGSRLTVL.

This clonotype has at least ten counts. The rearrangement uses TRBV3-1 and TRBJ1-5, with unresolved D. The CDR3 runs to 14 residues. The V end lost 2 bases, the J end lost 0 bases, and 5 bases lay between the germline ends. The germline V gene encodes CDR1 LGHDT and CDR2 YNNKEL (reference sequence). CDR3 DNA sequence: TGTGCCAGCAGCCAACAACCTAGCAATCAGCCCCAGCATTTT. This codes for CASSQQPSNQPQHF.

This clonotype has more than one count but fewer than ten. The CDR3 is CASSPRTGGSTDTQYF. The CDR3 DNA sequence: TGCGCCAGCAGCCCGCGGACAGGGGGCAGCACAGATACGCAGTATTTT. The genes are TRBV5-1 and TRBJ2-3; 11 positions agree with TRBD1. V trimming: 4 bases; J trimming: 0 bases; junction bases outside the gene matches: 4. The CDR3 runs 16 residues. Per the germline V gene, CDR1 is SGHRS and CDR2 is YFSETQ.

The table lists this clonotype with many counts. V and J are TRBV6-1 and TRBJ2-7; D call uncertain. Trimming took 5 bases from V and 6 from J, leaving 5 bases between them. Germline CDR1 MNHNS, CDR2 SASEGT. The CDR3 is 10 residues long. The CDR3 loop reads CASSMGEQYF. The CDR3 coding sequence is TGTGCCAGCAGTATGGGCGAGCAGTACTTC.

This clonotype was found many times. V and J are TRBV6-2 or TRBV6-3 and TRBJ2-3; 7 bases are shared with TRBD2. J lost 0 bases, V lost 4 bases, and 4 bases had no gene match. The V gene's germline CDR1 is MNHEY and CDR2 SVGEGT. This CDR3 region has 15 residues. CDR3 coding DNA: TGTGCCAGCAGTTCCCAAGCGGGAAGCACAGATACGCAGTATTTT. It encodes CASSSQAGSTDTQYF.

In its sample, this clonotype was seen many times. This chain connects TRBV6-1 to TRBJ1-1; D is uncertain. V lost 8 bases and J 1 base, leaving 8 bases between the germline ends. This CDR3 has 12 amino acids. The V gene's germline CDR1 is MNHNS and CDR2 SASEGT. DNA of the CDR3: TGTGCCAGCCGGGCGGAGAACACTGAAGCTTTCTTT. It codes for CASRAENTEAFF.

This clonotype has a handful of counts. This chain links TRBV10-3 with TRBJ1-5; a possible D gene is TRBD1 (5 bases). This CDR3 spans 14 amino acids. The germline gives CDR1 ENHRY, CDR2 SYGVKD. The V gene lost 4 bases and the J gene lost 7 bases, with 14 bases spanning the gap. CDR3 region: CAISGGEGSQPQHF. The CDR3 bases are TGTGCCATCAGTGGGGGGGAGGGGAGCCAGCCCCAGCATTTT.

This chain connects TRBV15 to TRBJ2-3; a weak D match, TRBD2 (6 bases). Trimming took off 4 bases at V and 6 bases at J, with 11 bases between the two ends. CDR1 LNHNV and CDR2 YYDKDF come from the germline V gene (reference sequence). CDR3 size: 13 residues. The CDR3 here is CATSTAGSDTQYF. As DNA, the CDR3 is TGTGCCACCAGCACCGCCGGGAGTGATACGCAGTATTTT.

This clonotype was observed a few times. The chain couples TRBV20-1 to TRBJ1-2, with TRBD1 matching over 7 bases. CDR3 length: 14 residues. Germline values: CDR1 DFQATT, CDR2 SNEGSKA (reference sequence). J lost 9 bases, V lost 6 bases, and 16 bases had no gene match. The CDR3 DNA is TGCAGTGCGGACGCCGGGACAGAGTTCAAGAGCTACACCTTC. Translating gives CSADAGTEFKSYTF.

In DNA, the CDR3 is TGTGCCATCAGTGATGGGGGGCAGCCCCAGCATTTT. Its protein product is CAISDGGQPQHF. The chain carries TRBV10-3 and TRBJ1-5, with a possible D match to TRBD1 (5 bases). Germline lookup yields CDR1 ENHRY and CDR2 SYGVKD. Deletions cut 3 bases from V and 7 bases from J, with 7 bases between. The CDR3 spans 12 residues.

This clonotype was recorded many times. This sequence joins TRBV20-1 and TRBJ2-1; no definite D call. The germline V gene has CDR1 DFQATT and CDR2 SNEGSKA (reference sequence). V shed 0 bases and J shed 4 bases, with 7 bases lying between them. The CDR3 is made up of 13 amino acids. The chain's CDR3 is CSARDPPYNEQFF. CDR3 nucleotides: TGCAGTGCTAGAGATCCGCCTTACAATGAGCAGTTCTTC.